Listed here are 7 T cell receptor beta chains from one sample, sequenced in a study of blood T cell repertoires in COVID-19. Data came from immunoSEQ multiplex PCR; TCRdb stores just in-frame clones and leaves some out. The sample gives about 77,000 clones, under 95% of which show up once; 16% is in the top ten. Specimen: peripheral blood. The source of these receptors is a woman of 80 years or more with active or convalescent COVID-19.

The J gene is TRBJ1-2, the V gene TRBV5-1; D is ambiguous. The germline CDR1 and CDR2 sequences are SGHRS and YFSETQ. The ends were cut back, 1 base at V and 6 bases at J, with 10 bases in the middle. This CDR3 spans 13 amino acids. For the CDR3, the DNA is TGCGCCAGCAGCTTGTACAGCAACCATGGCTACACCTTC. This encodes CASSLYSNHGYTF.

The CDR3 nucleotides are TGTGCCAGCAGCTCCCACAGTCCCCAAGAGACCCAGTACTTC. Residues: CASSSHSPQETQYF. The chain couples TRBV7-9 to TRBJ2-5; D not resolved. V lost 4 bases and J lost 1, with 10 bases in between. This CDR3 has 14 amino acids. Germline lookup yields CDR1 SEHNR and CDR2 FQNEAQ (reference sequence).

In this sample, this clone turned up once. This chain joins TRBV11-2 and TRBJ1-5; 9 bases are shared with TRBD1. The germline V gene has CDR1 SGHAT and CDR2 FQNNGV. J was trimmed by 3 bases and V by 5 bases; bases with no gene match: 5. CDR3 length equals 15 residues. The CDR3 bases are TGTGCCAGCAGCGTGGGACAGGGCTTCAATCAGCCCCAGCATTTT. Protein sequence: CASSVGQGFNQPQHF.

CDR3: CATSDFGQGTILDTQYF. The DNA for the CDR3 is TGTGCCACCAGTGATTTTGGGCAGGGGACAATATTAGATACGCAGTATTTT. The chain uses TRBV24-1 and TRBJ2-3; tentatively, D is TRBD1 (6 bases). V lost 1 base and J 5 bases, leaving 18 bases between the germline ends. This CDR3 region has 17 residues. Germline V gene data show CDR1 as KGHDR and CDR2 as SFDVKD.

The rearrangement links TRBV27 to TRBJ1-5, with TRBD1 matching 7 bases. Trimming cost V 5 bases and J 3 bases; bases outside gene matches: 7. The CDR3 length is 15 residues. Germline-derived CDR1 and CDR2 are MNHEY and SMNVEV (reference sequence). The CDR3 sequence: CASSTRDRPNQPQHF. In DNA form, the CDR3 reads TGTGCCAGCAGTACCCGGGACAGACCCAATCAGCCCCAGCATTTT.

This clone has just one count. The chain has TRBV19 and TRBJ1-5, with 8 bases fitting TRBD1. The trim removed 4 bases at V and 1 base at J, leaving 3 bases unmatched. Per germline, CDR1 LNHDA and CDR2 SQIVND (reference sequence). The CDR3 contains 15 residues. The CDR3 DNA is TGTGCCAGTAGTACAACAGGGGGGAGCAATCAGCCCCAGCATTTT. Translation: CASSTTGGSNQPQHF.

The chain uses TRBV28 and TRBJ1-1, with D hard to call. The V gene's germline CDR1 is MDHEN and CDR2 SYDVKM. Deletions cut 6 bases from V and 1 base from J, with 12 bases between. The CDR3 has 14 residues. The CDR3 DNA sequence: TGTGCCAGCAGGACCATACAGAAGAACACTGAAGCTTTCTTT. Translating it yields CASRTIQKNTEAFF. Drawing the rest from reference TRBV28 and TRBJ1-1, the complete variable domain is DVKVTQSSRYLVKRTGEKVFLECVQDMDHENMFWYRQDPGLGLRLIYFSYDVKMKEKGDIPEGYSVSREKKERFSLILESASTNQTSMYLCASRTIQKNTEAFFGQGTRLTVV.